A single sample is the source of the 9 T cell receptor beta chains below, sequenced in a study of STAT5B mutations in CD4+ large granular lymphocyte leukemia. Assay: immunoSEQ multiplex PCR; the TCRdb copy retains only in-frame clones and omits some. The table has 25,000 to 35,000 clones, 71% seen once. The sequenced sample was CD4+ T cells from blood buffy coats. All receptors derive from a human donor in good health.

The CDR3 coding sequence is TGTGCCAGCAGCCAAATATCTACCGGGGAGCTGTTTTTT. Amino acids: CASSQISTGELFF. The chain has TRBV9 and TRBJ2-2, with D unclear. V lost 4 bases, J lost 5 bases, and 9 bases lay in between. From germline, CDR1 is SGDLS and CDR2 YYNGEE. This CDR3 has 13 amino acids.

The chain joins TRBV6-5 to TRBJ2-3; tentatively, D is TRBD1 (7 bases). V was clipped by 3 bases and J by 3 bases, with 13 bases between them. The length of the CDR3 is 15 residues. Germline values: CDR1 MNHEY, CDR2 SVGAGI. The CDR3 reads CASSYGGGSTDTQYF. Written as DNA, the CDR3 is TGTGCCAGCAGTTATGGAGGGGGCAGTACAGATACGCAGTATTTT.

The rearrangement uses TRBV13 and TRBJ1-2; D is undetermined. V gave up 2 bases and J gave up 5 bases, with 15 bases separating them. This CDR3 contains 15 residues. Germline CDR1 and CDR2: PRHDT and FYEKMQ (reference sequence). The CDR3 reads CASSLRGGWLYGYTF. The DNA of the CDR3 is TGTGCCAGCAGCTTACGAGGAGGGTGGTTGTATGGCTACACCTTC. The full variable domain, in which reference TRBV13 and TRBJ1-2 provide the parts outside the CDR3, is AAGVIQSPRHLIKEKRETATLKCYPIPRHDTVYWYQQGPGQDPQFLISFYEKMQSDKGSIPDRFSAQQFSDYHSELNMSSLELGDSALYFCASSLRGGWLYGYTFGSGTRLTVV.

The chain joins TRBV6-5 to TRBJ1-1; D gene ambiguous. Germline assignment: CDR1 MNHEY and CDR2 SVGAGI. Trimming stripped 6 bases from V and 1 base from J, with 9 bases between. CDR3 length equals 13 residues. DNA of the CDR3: TGTGCCAGCAGGGCGACACAGAACACTGAAGCTTTCTTT. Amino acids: CASRATQNTEAFF.

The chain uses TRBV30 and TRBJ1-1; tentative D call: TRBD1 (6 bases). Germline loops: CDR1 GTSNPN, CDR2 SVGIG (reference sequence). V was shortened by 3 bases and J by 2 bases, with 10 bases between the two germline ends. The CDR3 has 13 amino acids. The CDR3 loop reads CAWSGQINTEAFF. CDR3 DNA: TGTGCCTGGAGCGGACAGATAAACACTGAAGCTTTCTTT.

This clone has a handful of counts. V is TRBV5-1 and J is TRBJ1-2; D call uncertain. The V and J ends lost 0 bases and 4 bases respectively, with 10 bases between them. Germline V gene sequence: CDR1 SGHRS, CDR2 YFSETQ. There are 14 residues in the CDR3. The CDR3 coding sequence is TGCGCCAGCAGCTTGGCAGATCGCGGCTATGGCTACACCTTC. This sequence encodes CASSLADRGYGYTF. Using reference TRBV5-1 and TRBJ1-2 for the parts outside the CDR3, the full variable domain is KAGVTQTPRYLIKTRGQQVTLSCSPISGHRSVSWYQQTPGQGLQFLFEYFSETQRNKGNFPGRFSGRQFSNSRSEMNVSTLELGDSALYLCASSLADRGYGYTFGSGTRLTVV.

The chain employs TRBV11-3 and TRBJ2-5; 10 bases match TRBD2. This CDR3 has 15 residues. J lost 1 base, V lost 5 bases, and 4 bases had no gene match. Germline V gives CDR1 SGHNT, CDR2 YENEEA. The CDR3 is CASSVSGGPQETQYF. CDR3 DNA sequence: TGTGCCAGCAGCGTTAGCGGGGGGCCCCAAGAGACCCAGTACTTC.

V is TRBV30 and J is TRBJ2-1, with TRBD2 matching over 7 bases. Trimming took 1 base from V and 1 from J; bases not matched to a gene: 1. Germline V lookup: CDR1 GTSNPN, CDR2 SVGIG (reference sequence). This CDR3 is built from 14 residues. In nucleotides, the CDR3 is TGTGCCTGGAGTGCGGGGGGTTCCTACAATGAGCAGTTCTTC. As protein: CAWSAGGSYNEQFF.

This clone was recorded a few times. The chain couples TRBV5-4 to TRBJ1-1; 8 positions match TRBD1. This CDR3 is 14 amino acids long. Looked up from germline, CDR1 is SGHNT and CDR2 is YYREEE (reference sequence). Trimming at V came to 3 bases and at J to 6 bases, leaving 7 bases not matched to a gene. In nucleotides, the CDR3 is TGTGCCAGCAGCTCTAGGACAGGGCGGCCTGAAGCTTTCTTT. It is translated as CASSSRTGRPEAFF.